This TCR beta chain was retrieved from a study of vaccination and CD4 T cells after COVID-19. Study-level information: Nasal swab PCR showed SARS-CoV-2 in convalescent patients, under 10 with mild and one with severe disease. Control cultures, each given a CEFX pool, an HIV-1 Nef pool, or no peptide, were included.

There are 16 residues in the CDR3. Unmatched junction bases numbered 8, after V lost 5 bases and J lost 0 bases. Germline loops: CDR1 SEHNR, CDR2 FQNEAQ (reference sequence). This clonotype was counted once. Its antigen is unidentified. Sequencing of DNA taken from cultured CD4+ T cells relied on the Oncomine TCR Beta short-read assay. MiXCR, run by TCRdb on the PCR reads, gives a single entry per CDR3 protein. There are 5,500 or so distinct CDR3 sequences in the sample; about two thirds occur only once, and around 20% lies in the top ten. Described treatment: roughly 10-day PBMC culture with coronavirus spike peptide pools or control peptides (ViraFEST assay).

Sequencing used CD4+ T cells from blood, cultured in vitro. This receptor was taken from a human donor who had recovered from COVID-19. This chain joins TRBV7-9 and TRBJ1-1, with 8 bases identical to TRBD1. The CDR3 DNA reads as TGTGCCAGCAGCCCCCGGACAGGGCTAATGAACACTGAAGCTTTCTTT. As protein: CASSPRTGLMNTEAFF.